Presented here are 13 T cell receptor beta chains from one specimen sequenced in a study of blood T cell repertoires in COVID-19. TCRdb's copy holds only in-frame clones and misses some; the assay was immunoSEQ multiplex PCR. The sample records 85,000 or so clones, approximately 81% being singletons. Sequencing was done on a sample of peripheral blood. These receptors were taken from a man of 80 years or more with acute or convalescent COVID-19.

Only one count was recorded for this clone. The genes are TRBV7-2 and TRBJ2-1; 7 bases match TRBD1. The J segment lost 7 bases and the V segment lost 0 bases, leaving 6 bases of the junction unmatched. CDR1 is SGHTA and CDR2 is FQGNSA in the germline V gene. The CDR3 runs 15 residues. The DNA of the CDR3 is TGTGCCAGCAGCTTAGCGGTGACAGGGTTGAATGAGCAGTTCTTC. Translated, it gives CASSLAVTGLNEQFF. Combining the CDR3 with reference TRBV7-2 and TRBJ2-1 gives the whole variable domain GAGVSQSPSNKVTEKGKDVELRCDPISGHTALYWYRQSLGQGLEFLIYFQGNSAPDKSGLPSDRFSAERTGGSVSTLTIQRTQQEDSAVYLCASSLAVTGLNEQFFGPGTRLTVL.

The V and J genes are TRBV6-5 and TRBJ2-7, with a possible D match to TRBD1 (7 bases). Germline V gene lookup returns CDR1 MNHEY and CDR2 SVGAGI. This CDR3 comprises 13 residues. Deletions cut 7 bases from V and 1 base from J, with 11 bases between. CDR3 in amino acids: CASTAGQSYEQYF. The CDR3 DNA follows: TGTGCCAGCACCGCGGGACAGTCCTACGAGCAGTACTTC.

This chain links TRBV11-2 with TRBJ1-2; D is undetermined. Trimming pared 0 bases from V and 2 bases from J, leaving 13 bases between. Germline CDR1 reads SGHAT; CDR2 reads FQNNGV. The CDR3 has 16 amino acids. Here the CDR3 reads CASSLDHWQSNYGYTF. The CDR3 nucleotides read TGTGCCAGCAGCTTAGACCATTGGCAGTCCAACTATGGCTACACCTTC. The variable domain in full, completed from reference TRBV11-2 and TRBJ1-2, reads EAGVAQSPRYKIIEKRQSVAFWCNPISGHATLYWYQQILGQGPKLLIQFQNNGVVDDSQLPKDRFSAERLKGVDSTLKIQPAKLEDSAVYLCASSLDHWQSNYGYTFGSGTRLTVV.

The chain uses TRBV4-2 and TRBJ2-1; TRBD2 aligns across 14 bases. The germline V gene encodes CDR1 LGHNA and CDR2 YNFKEQ. J lost 9 bases, V lost 2 bases, and 3 bases had no gene match. This CDR3 has 15 residues. The CDR3 nucleotides are TGTGCCAGCAGCCAACCCGGGACTAGCGGGAGTGAGCAGTTCTTC. This gives the protein CASSQPGTSGSEQFF.

This clone was counted a single time. The rearrangement uses TRBV4-2 and TRBJ2-5; 11 bases are shared with TRBD2. The V and J ends lost 4 bases and 3 bases, in that order; junction bases with no gene match: 4. Germline lookup yields CDR1 LGHNA and CDR2 YNFKEQ. The CDR3 covers 15 residues. CDR3 nucleotides: TGTGCCAGCAGCCCCGGGACTAGCGGCGAAGAGACCCAGTACTTC. It specifies CASSPGTSGEETQYF.

The CDR3 region is CASSADRFEEQFF. The CDR3, as DNA: TGTGCCAGCAGTGCGGACAGGTTCGAGGAGCAGTTCTTC. The gene calls are TRBV2 and TRBJ2-1; TRBD1 agrees at 7 bases. The CDR3 is 13 residues long. From germline, CDR1 is SNHLY and CDR2 FYNNEI. V dropped 4 bases and J dropped 10; count of bases not matched to a gene: 7.

The gene calls are TRBV21-1 and TRBJ1-3; no check of the table's D call, TRBD1, against the DNA was made. TRBV21-1 is a recognized pseudogene. The CDR3 runs to 14 residues. The CDR3 sequence: CARDRFSSGNTIYF. The CDR3 DNA sequence: TGTGCCAGAGACAGGTTTAGCTCTGGAAACACCATATATTTT.

The chain joins TRBV15 to TRBJ2-3; TRBD1 agrees at 10 bases. Trimming took 3 bases from V and 4 from J; bases not matched to a gene: 1. Germline lookup yields CDR1 LNHNV and CDR2 YYDKDF (reference sequence). CDR3 size: 14 residues. The CDR3 is CATSRGTGADTQYF. The CDR3 DNA reads TGTGCCACCAGCAGGGGGACAGGGGCAGATACGCAGTATTTT.

About this clone: One junction end does not reproduce the germline sequence, and a read error may be involved. V and J are TRBV5-4 and TRBJ2-1; 8 bases line up with TRBD2. This CDR3 is 18 amino acids long. Germline CDR1 reads SGHNT; CDR2 reads YYREEE (reference sequence). The CDR3: CASTLSGGGSVSYNEQFF. The CDR3 bases are TGTGCCAGCACCTTGAGCGGGGGCGGGTCCGTGTCCTACAATGAGCAGTTCTTC.

This clone is a singleton in its sample. The CDR3 is CASSQLGLASYEQYF. CDR3 nucleotide sequence: TGCGCCAGCAGCCAACTGGGACTAGCGTCCTACGAGCAGTACTTC. The chain joins TRBV4-1 to TRBJ2-7; 10 nucleotides match TRBD2. The CDR3 covers 15 residues. Germline assignment: CDR1 MGHRA and CDR2 YSYEKL. V lost 2 bases, J lost 1 base, and 2 bases stayed unmatched.

The chain uses TRBV6-2 or TRBV6-3 and TRBJ2-5; possible D gene TRBD2, 5 bases. The CDR3 length is 16 residues. V dropped 1 base and J dropped 2 bases, with 14 bases sitting between them. Per the germline V gene, CDR1 is MNHEY and CDR2 is SVGEGT. The CDR3 reads CASSYLVGVPQETQYF. The CDR3, as DNA: TGTGCCAGCAGTTACTTAGTGGGAGTCCCTCAAGAGACCCAGTACTTC.

The V and J genes are TRBV9 and TRBJ1-5, with D hard to call. CDR1 SGDLS and CDR2 YYNGEE come from the germline V gene. The ends were cut back, 0 bases at V and 9 bases at J, with 10 bases in the middle. The CDR3 consists of 13 residues. CDR3 residues: CASSVDGGWPQHF. The CDR3, as DNA: TGTGCCAGCAGCGTAGATGGAGGCTGGCCCCAGCATTTT.

This clone has only a few counts. CDR3 DNA sequence: TGTGCCAGCTCACCGAGCGGGTCCTCCACCGGGGAGCTGTTTTTT. As protein: CASSPSGSSTGELFF. The rearrangement links TRBV18 to TRBJ2-2; TRBD2 is a possible D gene (6 bases). Germline CDR1 and CDR2: KGHSH and LQKENI. V was pared by 3 bases and J by 4 bases, with 12 bases between. The CDR3 length is 15 residues.